Below, 29 T cell receptor beta chains from the same sample are listed, as sequenced in a study of T-cell reconstitution after alpha-beta-depleted transplantation in children. During its preparation, the TCRbeta library received unique molecular identifiers. TCRdb fed the PCR reads into MiXCR, producing one record per CDR3 protein. The table lists over 200,000 distinct CDR3 sequences, under 9.5% of them singletons. Material: PBMCs from the stem cell graft donor, obtained from the stem cell graft. These receptors all come from a human donor who donated a stem cell graft to a child with acute lymphoblastic leukemia.

Ten or more counts support this clonotype. The rearrangement links TRBV28 to TRBJ1-2, with D tentatively TRBD1 (5 bases). The germline V gene encodes CDR1 MDHEN and CDR2 SYDVKM. This CDR3 is built from 13 residues. Between the trimmed V and J ends, which lost 6 bases and 3 bases, there was a span of 11 bases. CDR3 DNA: TGTGCCAGCAGCTTCGGGACCTACTATGGCTACACCTTC. Encoded protein: CASSFGTYYGYTF.

The chain is built from TRBV7-6 and TRBJ2-1; the match to TRBD2 covers 7 bases. The CDR3 has 16 residues. The V and J ends lost 1 base and 1 base, in that order; junction bases with no gene match: 4. Germline CDR1 reads SGHVS; CDR2 reads FNYEAQ. The CDR3 reads CASSLDGGWSYNEQFF. CDR3 bases: TGTGCCAGCAGCTTAGACGGGGGGTGGTCCTACAATGAGCAGTTCTTC.

This clonotype was observed a few times. The chain uses TRBV20-1 and TRBJ2-1; TRBD2 matches 8 bases. This CDR3 has 16 amino acids. Germline CDR1 reads DFQATT; CDR2 reads SNEGSKA (reference sequence). V was clipped by 2 bases and J by 1 base; unmatched bases: 7. The CDR3 sequence is CSARSARGVSYNEQFF. The DNA for the CDR3 is TGCAGTGCTAGATCGGCGCGGGGGGTATCCTACAATGAGCAGTTCTTC.

This clonotype was detected ten times or more. The V call is TRBV20-1, the J call TRBJ2-1; D gene uncertain. This CDR3 is 17 amino acids long. CDR1 and CDR2 (germline): DFQATT, SNEGSKA (reference sequence). The V end was cut by 3 bases, the J end by 0 bases, with 18 bases between. CDR3 sequence reads: CSASLVGWAFSYNEQFF. CDR3 sequence (DNA): TGCAGTGCTAGTCTGGTGGGGTGGGCTTTCTCCTACAATGAGCAGTTCTTC.

This clonotype was recorded only once. This chain joins TRBV2 and TRBJ1-4; TRBD1 matches 7 bases. The CDR3 runs 16 residues. The junction had 10 bases not matched to a gene; V was cut back by 6 bases and J by 3 bases. CDR1 and CDR2 from the germline V gene are SNHLY and FYNNEI. CDR3 amino acids: CASRAISTGSNEKLFF. The DNA of the CDR3 is TGTGCCAGCAGAGCGATATCGACAGGGTCTAATGAAAAACTGTTTTTT. The full variable domain, in which reference TRBV2 and TRBJ1-4 provide the parts outside the CDR3, is EPEVTQTPSHQVTQMGQEVILRCVPISNHLYFYWYRQILGQKVEFLVSFYNNEISEKSEIFDDQFSVERPDGSNFTLKIRSTKLEDSAMYFCASRAISTGSNEKLFFGSGTQLSVL.

This clonotype came up many times. The chain uses TRBV20-1 and TRBJ2-7; D is possibly TRBD1 (5 bases). The CDR3 runs 14 residues. In germline, CDR1 is DFQATT, CDR2 SNEGSKA (reference sequence). The V end was cut by 7 bases, the J end by 2 bases, with 18 bases between. The chain's CDR3 is CSGQTTKGAYEQYF. CDR3 bases: TGCAGTGGTCAGACAACCAAAGGGGCCTACGAGCAGTACTTC.

This clonotype appeared a few times. This sequence joins TRBV5-6 and TRBJ1-1, with D perhaps TRBD1 (6 bases). CDR1 and CDR2 (germline): SGHDT, YYEEEE. The V end lost 3 bases, the J end lost 0 bases, and 18 bases lay between the germline ends. The CDR3 contains 17 residues. The chain's CDR3 is CASSSGAWPRMNTEAFF. DNA for the CDR3: TGTGCCAGCAGCTCGGGGGCCTGGCCCCGTATGAACACTGAAGCTTTCTTT.

This clonotype showed up just a few times. V usage is TRBV7-7 and J usage is TRBJ2-1; a weak D match, TRBD2 (6 bases). The V gene's germline CDR1 is SSHAT and CDR2 FNYEAQ (reference sequence). The CDR3 sequence is 14 residues long. Trimming left V 5 bases short and J 9 bases short, with 17 bases between. CDR3 DNA sequence: TGTGCCAGCAGCACCTCCCGGGGGTCCCGTGAGCAGTTCTTC. It translates to CASSTSRGSREQFF.

This clonotype turned up a few times. This chain links TRBV2 with TRBJ2-1; D is possibly TRBD2 (7 bases). The CDR3 is made up of 18 amino acids. Between the trimmed V and J ends, which lost 6 bases and 0 bases, there was a span of 21 bases. The germline V gene encodes CDR1 SNHLY and CDR2 FYNNEI. The CDR3 DNA reads as TGTGCCAGCAGAGCCAGCGGCGGGGGCGGGAGCTCCTACAATGAGCAGTTCTTC. Translating gives CASRASGGGGSSYNEQFF.

This clonotype was picked up many times. This chain connects TRBV10-3 to TRBJ2-3; TRBD2 matches 8 bases. This CDR3 is 21 amino acids long. In germline, CDR1 is ENHRY, CDR2 SYGVKD. The V gene end was trimmed by 3 bases and the J gene end by 4 bases; junction bases not matched to a gene: 24. This CDR3 is CAISDILSGRGGKLRADTQYF. CDR3 DNA sequence: TGTGCCATCAGTGATATCCTTTCAGGCCGCGGGGGGAAATTGAGGGCAGATACGCAGTATTTT.

This clonotype was found many times. The V and J genes are TRBV6-5 and TRBJ1-1, with 9 bases that match TRBD1. The V gene end was trimmed by 6 bases and the J gene end by 6 bases; junction bases not matched to a gene: 11. Germline assignment: CDR1 MNHEY and CDR2 SVGAGI. The CDR3 loop spans 15 amino acids. CDR3 DNA sequence: TGTGCCAGCAGGGGACAGGGCCGCGGGTCTGCTGAAGCTTTCTTT. Translation: CASRGQGRGSAEAFF.

This clonotype was detected ten times or more. This chain uses TRBV5-1 with TRBJ2-1; D may match TRBD1 or TRBD2 (5 bases each). V shed 0 bases and J shed 0 bases, with 19 bases lying between them. Germline V gives CDR1 SGHRS, CDR2 YFSETQ. CDR3 length equals 19 residues. CDR3 sequence reads: CASSLGGNVVGISYNEQFF. CDR3 in DNA: TGCGCCAGCAGCTTGGGGGGGAATGTGGTTGGAATCTCCTACAATGAGCAGTTCTTC.

This clonotype was observed a handful of times. The rearrangement links TRBV15 to TRBJ1-3; 7 bases match TRBD1. The CDR3 sequence is 17 residues long. Trimming cost V 0 bases and J 2 bases; bases outside gene matches: 7. Germline-derived CDR1 and CDR2 are LNHNV and YYDKDF (reference sequence). CDR3 coding DNA: TGTGCCACCAGCAGAGATCTAGGCAGGGGGACTGGAAACACCATATATTTT. Residues: CATSRDLGRGTGNTIYF.

The genes are TRBV5-5 and TRBJ2-5, with TRBD2 identical over 8 bases. CDR1 SGHKS and CDR2 YYEKEE come from the germline V gene (reference sequence). CDR3 length: 17 amino acids. V shed 1 base, J shed 5 bases, and the junction held 13 bases outside the gene matches. CDR3 nucleotides: TGTGCCAGCAGCTTGAAACGGGGGGGCTCCGTGGGGGAGACCCAGTACTTC. Translating it yields CASSLKRGGSVGETQYF. Filled out from reference TRBV5-5 and TRBJ2-5, the complete variable domain reads DAGVTQSPTHLIKTRGQQVTLRCSPISGHKSVSWYQQVLGQGPQFIFQYYEKEERGRGNFPDRFSARQFPNYSSELNVNALLLGDSALYLCASSLKRGGSVGETQYFGPGTRLLVL.

The V call is TRBV29-1, the J call TRBJ1-2; 8 positions match TRBD1. CDR1 is SQVTM, CDR2 ANQGSEA, per germline. The CDR3 spans 13 residues. Losses at the gene ends were 7 bases for V and 6 bases for J; bases not matched to a gene: 10. CDR3 DNA sequence: TGCAGCGCAACCTTGGACAGGGAGGATGGCTACACCTTC. Translation: CSATLDREDGYTF.

This clonotype was counted ten times or more. This rearrangement joins TRBV7-9 to TRBJ1-1; D not resolved. The germline V and J ends were trimmed by 1 base and 3 bases, with 12 bases remaining between them. Germline loops: CDR1 SEHNR, CDR2 FQNEAQ (reference sequence). The CDR3 loop spans 15 amino acids. The DNA of the CDR3 is TGTGCCAGCAGCTTAGGGGCAGTCCGGGACACTGAAGCTTTCTTT. It translates to CASSLGAVRDTEAFF. The full variable domain, in which reference TRBV7-9 and TRBJ1-1 provide the parts outside the CDR3, is DTGVSQNPRHKITKRGQNVTFRCDPISEHNRLYWYRQTLGQGPEFLTYFQNEAQLEKSRLLSDRFSAERPKGSFSTLEIQRTEQGDSAMYLCASSLGAVRDTEAFFGQGTRLTVV.

This clonotype has just a few counts. J is TRBJ2-5 and V is TRBV9; either TRBD1 or TRBD2 may fit D (5 bases each). This CDR3 contains 14 residues. Germline V gene lookup returns CDR1 SGDLS and CDR2 YYNGEE. Trimming shortened V by 3 bases and J by 0 bases, and 9 bases separated the two germline ends. CDR3 residues: CASSAGTDQETQYF. The CDR3 DNA reads TGTGCCAGCAGCGCCGGGACGGACCAAGAGACCCAGTACTTC.

The chain combines TRBV10-3 with TRBJ1-6; D unresolved. V dropped 3 bases and J dropped 9 bases, with 12 bases sitting between them. The CDR3 is 14 residues long. Germline V gives CDR1 ENHRY, CDR2 SYGVKD. CDR3 bases: TGTGCCATCAGTGAATCGGCCGGGTCTTCACCCCTCCACTTT. Its translation is CAISESAGSSPLHF.

The chain carries TRBV20-1 and TRBJ2-2; D possibly matches TRBD1 or TRBD2 (5 bases each). This CDR3 spans 15 amino acids. V was cut by 2 bases and J by 4 bases, with 14 bases left in between. Germline V gene sequence: CDR1 DFQATT, CDR2 SNEGSKA (reference sequence). The CDR3 loop reads CSARSREFGTGELFF. The CDR3 nucleotides are TGCAGTGCTAGATCCAGGGAGTTCGGCACCGGGGAGCTGTTTTTT.

V is TRBV7-9 and J is TRBJ2-5; the D gene could be TRBD1 or TRBD2 (5 bases each). V dropped 4 bases and J dropped 7 bases, with 16 bases sitting between them. The CDR3 totals 14 residues. Germline V gene lookup returns CDR1 SEHNR and CDR2 FQNEAQ (reference sequence). This CDR3 reads CASSSRDPLSTQYF. CDR3 DNA: TGTGCCAGCAGCTCCCGGGACCCCCTGTCGACCCAGTACTTC.

This clonotype has at least ten counts. V and J are TRBV11-2 and TRBJ1-5; D remains ambiguous. The germline CDR1 and CDR2 sequences are SGHAT and FQNNGV. V lost 0 bases and J 7 bases, leaving 10 bases between the germline ends. The CDR3 is 14 residues long. CDR3 nucleotides: TGTGCCAGCAGCTTAGACCTTATTCGGCAGCCCCAGCATTTT. It translates to CASSLDLIRQPQHF.

This clonotype was seen at least ten times. The chain links TRBV18 to TRBJ2-7; D unclear. The CDR3 is made up of 12 amino acids. Trimming cost V 5 bases and J 5 bases, with 10 bases left between them. Germline V gene data show CDR1 as KGHSH and CDR2 as LQKENI. CDR3 amino acids: CASSTKVHEQYF. CDR3 bases: TGTGCCAGCTCAACTAAAGTCCACGAGCAGTACTTC.

There are a few counts of this clonotype. V and J are TRBV4-3 and TRBJ1-6; D ambiguous. With 3 bases removed from V and 6 bases from J, the gap between germline ends came to 9 bases. Germline-derived CDR1 and CDR2 are LGHNA and YSLEER. The CDR3 loop spans 14 amino acids. DNA of the CDR3: TGCGCCAGCAGCCAGGGAGGACTTAATTCACCCCTCCACTTT. It translates to CASSQGGLNSPLHF.

This clonotype was seen at least ten times. The chain links TRBV29-1 to TRBJ2-2, with D unresolved. Looked up from germline, CDR1 is SQVTM and CDR2 is ANQGSEA. V was shortened by 4 bases and J by 3 bases, with 12 bases between the two germline ends. The CDR3 is 14 residues long. This CDR3 is CSVVPQTYTGELFF. The CDR3 DNA sequence: TGCAGCGTTGTCCCACAGACATACACCGGGGAGCTGTTTTTT.

The chain carries TRBV4-1 and TRBJ2-7, with 8 bases lining up with TRBD2. Germline trimming cut 1 base from V and 3 bases from J; bases unmatched to any gene: 14. The CDR3 has 18 residues. Germline assignment: CDR1 MGHRA and CDR2 YSYEKL. The CDR3 reads CASSQVFAGGPGSYEQYF. CDR3 nucleotides: TGCGCCAGCAGCCAAGTATTTGCGGGGGGCCCCGGTAGCTACGAGCAGTACTTC.

In the case of this clonotype: This clone may be a read error of a much larger clone one base away. J is TRBJ2-7 and V is TRBV5-1, with 9 nucleotides matching TRBD1. Germline V gene sequence: CDR1 SGHRS, CDR2 YFSETQ. The CDR3 spans 14 residues. V was clipped by 4 bases and J by 5 bases; unmatched bases: 7. The CDR3 nucleotides read TGCGCCAGCAGCGGACAGGGGTTACACAACGAGCAGTACTTC. Amino acid sequence: CASSGQGLHNEQYF.

This clonotype was picked up many times. The chain joins TRBV10-3 to TRBJ2-7; D remains ambiguous. Germline CDR1 reads ENHRY; CDR2 reads SYGVKD. This CDR3 comprises 11 residues. V was trimmed by 8 bases and J by 0 bases, leaving 5 bases between them. This CDR3 is CAIQSSYEQYF. CDR3 in DNA: TGTGCCATCCAGAGCTCCTACGAGCAGTACTTC.

The gene calls are TRBV27 and TRBJ1-1; 7 bases agree with TRBD1. There are 16 residues in the CDR3. Per germline, CDR1 MNHEY and CDR2 SMNVEV (reference sequence). J gave up 6 bases and V 6 bases, and 16 bases lay outside the gene matches. The CDR3: CASRGHRGGTGAEAFF. Written as DNA, the CDR3 is TGTGCCAGCAGGGGTCACAGGGGTGGGACGGGCGCTGAAGCTTTCTTT.

The sample holds many counts of this clonotype. This chain links TRBV9 with TRBJ1-1; D ambiguous. Per the germline V gene, CDR1 is SGDLS and CDR2 is YYNGEE. This CDR3 is 13 amino acids long. The V end lost 5 bases, the J end lost 8 bases, and 16 bases lay between the germline ends. The CDR3 bases are TGTGCCAGCAGTATTGGCGTTATGGGGGAAGCTTTCTTT. Protein sequence: CASSIGVMGEAFF.